This record covers a single TCR beta chain. Within the sample, other DNA sequences also encode this same CDR3. Study processing details: Scientists estimated how many nucleated cells there were by amplifying reference gene primers. Sequencing was performed with immunoSEQ multiplex PCR; in TCRdb, only in-frame clones are kept and a portion is missing. V, J and clone size are taken as reported in that table, and D and trimming were inferred from the DNA itself. The sample has roughly 500,000 clones, approximately 85% seen once. Germline V gene data show CDR1 as SGHTA and CDR2 as FQGNSA. V was clipped by 1 base and J by 2 bases, with 9 bases between them. The CDR3 extends over 15 amino acids. This record belongs to a study of blood T cell repertoires in COVID-19. At the level of the study: Sites in the United States, Italy and Spain provided acute and convalescent COVID-19 samples. From T cells, B-cell-depleted T cells, or PBMCs came the material, which was cDNA or gDNA.

This clonotype was obtained from a human donor in a cohort sampled during active COVID-19. The chain employs TRBV7-2 and TRBJ1-5; tentative D call: TRBD1 (5 bases). Sequencing was carried out using peripheral blood. DNA of the CDR3: TGTGCCAGCAGCTTAGGGGGGGGTGGCAATCAGCCCCAGCATTTT. Amino acids: CASSLGGGGNQPQHF.